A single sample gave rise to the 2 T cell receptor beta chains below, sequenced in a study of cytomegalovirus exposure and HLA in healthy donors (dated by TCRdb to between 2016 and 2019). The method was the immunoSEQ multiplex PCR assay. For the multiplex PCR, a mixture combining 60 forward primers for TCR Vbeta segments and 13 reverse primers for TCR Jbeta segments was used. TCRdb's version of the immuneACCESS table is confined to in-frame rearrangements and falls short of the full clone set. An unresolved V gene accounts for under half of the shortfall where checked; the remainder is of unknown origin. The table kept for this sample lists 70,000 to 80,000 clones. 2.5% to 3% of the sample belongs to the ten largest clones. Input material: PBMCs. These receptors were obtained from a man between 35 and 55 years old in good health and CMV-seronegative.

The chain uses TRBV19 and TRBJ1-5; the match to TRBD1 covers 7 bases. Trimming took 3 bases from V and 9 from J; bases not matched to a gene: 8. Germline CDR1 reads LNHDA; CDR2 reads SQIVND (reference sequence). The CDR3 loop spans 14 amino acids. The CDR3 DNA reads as TGTGCCAGTAGTATTTGGCAGGGGGGCGGGCCCCAGCATTTT. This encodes CASSIWQGGGPQHF. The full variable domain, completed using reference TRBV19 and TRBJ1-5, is DGGITQSPKYLFRKEGQNVTLSCEQNLNHDAMYWYRQDPGQGLRLIYYSQIVNDFQKGDIAEGYSVSREKKESFPLTVTSAQKNPTAFYLCASSIWQGGGPQHFGDGTRLSIL.

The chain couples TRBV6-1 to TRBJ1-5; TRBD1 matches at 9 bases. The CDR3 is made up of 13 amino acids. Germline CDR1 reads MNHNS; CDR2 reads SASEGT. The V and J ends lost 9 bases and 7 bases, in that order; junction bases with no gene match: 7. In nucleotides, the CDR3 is TGTGCCAGTTACAGGGGGCGCGGCCAGCCCCAGCATTTT. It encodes CASYRGRGQPQHF.